Listed below are T cell receptor beta chains from one sample, sequenced in a study of beta chain features in type 1 diabetes. TCRdb's copy holds only in-frame clones and misses some; the assay was immunoSEQ multiplex PCR. The sample records 300,000 to 400,000 clones, around 10% being singletons. Source material: central memory CD4+ T cells from blood. These receptors were taken from a man aged 30 to 45 with type 1 diabetes. CDR3s include the opening cysteine and the closing phenylalanine or tryptophan. Each record gives: J gene, clone size, V gene, D gene, CDR3 protein, CDR3 DNA. A D gene is named only where the DNA matches it firmly. Size is stated for part of the rows, as once, few or many counts, or as a class when the clone is expanded.

>TRBJ2-7|few|TRBV5-1|TRBD2
CASSLTSSNNEQYF
TGCGCCAGCAGTCTGACTAGCAGTAATAACGAGCAGTACTTC
>TRBJ1-4|few|TRBV11-2|.
CASEGREREKLFF
TGTGCCAGCGAAGGCAGGGAGAGGGAAAAACTGTTTTTT
>TRBJ1-2|few|TRBV5-5|.
CASSLGGSNYGYTF
TGTGCCAGCAGCTTGGGCGGATCTAACTATGGCTACACCTTC
>TRBJ1-4|few|TRBV19|.
CASSVGTAGNEKLFF
TGTGCCAGTAGTGTCGGGACGGCTGGCAATGAAAAACTGTTTTTT
>TRBJ1-3|.|TRBV30|.
CAWSSSGNTIYF
TGCGCCTGGAGCTCAAGTGGAAACACCATATATTTT
>TRBJ1-5|once|TRBV28|TRBD1
CASSSGGYNQPQHF
TGTGCCAGCAGTTCAGGGGGCTACAATCAGCCCCAGCATTTT
>TRBJ2-5|many|TRBV11-2|TRBD1
CASSYGQGGGETQYF
TGTGCCAGCAGCTACGGACAGGGGGGTGGCGAGACCCAGTACTTC
>TRBJ2-7|few|TRBV5-1|.
CASSSAGQTGYEQYF
TGCGCCAGCAGCTCGGCGGGACAGACTGGCTACGAGCAGTACTTC
>TRBJ2-5|few|TRBV19|TRBD1
CASGQGGETQYF
TGTGCCAGTGGACAGGGTGGAGAGACCCAGTACTTC
>TRBJ2-1|.|TRBV19|TRBD1
CASSSSGTGGSYEQFF
TGTGCCAGTAGTTCCTCCGGGACAGGGGGCTCTTATGAGCAGTTCTTC
>TRBJ2-1|.|TRBV2|.
CASSVGSRAYNEQFF
TGTGCCAGCAGTGTTGGTAGCCGGGCCTACAATGAGCAGTTCTTC
>TRBJ2-3|.|TRBV4-3|TRBD2
CASSQVNGRLPDTQYF
TGCGCCAGCAGCCAAGTAAACGGGAGGTTACCAGATACGCAGTATTTT
>TRBJ2-1|many|TRBV4-2|.
CASSQSLVNEQFF
TGTGCCAGCAGCCAATCGCTAGTCAATGAGCAGTTCTTC
>TRBJ2-2|few|TRBV5-6|.
CASSLVDSPGELFF
TGTGCCAGCAGCTTGGTAGACAGTCCCGGGGAGCTGTTTTTT
>TRBJ2-7|few|TRBV4-2|TRBD1
CASSQQTGTGFYEQYF
TGTGCCAGCAGCCAACAAACCGGGACAGGGTTCTACGAGCAGTACTTC
>TRBJ2-3|.|TRBV5-1|TRBD2
CASSLGQLAGTDTQYF
TGCGCCAGCAGCTTGGGGCAACTAGCGGGCACAGATACGCAGTATTTT
>TRBJ2-5|.|TRBV9|TRBD2
CASSESSGPLIEQYF
TGTGCCAGCAGCGAATCTAGCGGGCCCCTGATAGAGCAGTACTTC
>TRBJ1-1|.|TRBV27|.
CASSLGGLNTEAFF
TGTGCCAGCAGTTTAGGGGGCCTGAACACTGAAGCTTTCTTT
>TRBJ1-2|.|TRBV4-2|TRBD1
CASSQAGGQTNYGYTF
TGTGCCAGCAGCCAGGCGGGGGGACAGACTAACTATGGCTACACCTTC
>TRBJ2-6|few|TRBV6-6|.
CASSYSQSSGANVLTF
TGTGCCAGCAGTTACTCGCAGAGCTCTGGGGCCAACGTCCTGACTTTC
>TRBJ1-5|few|TRBV6-5|.
CASSYRHDTNNQPQHF
TGTGCCAGCAGTTACCGACACGACACCAACAATCAGCCCCAGCATTTT
>TRBJ1-5|many|TRBV7-2|TRBD1
CASSLASGGQGNQPQHF
TGTGCCAGCAGCTTAGCGTCTGGGGGACAGGGTAATCAGCCCCAGCATTTT
>TRBJ1-4|few|TRBV5-1|.
CASSLGRVANEKLFF
TGCGCCAGCAGCTTGGGCCGGGTAGCTAATGAAAAACTGTTTTTT
>TRBJ2-1|.|TRBV19|.
CASSIGVGYNEQFF
TGTGCCAGTAGTATCGGAGTAGGGTACAATGAGCAGTTCTTC
>TRBJ1-1|few|TRBV25-1|.
CASTEWEGTEAFF
TGTGCCAGCACTGAGTGGGAAGGCACTGAAGCTTTCTTT
>TRBJ1-2|.|TRBV6-4|TRBD1
CASSFGQGFYGYTF
TGTGCCAGCAGTTTCGGACAGGGATTCTATGGCTACACCTTC
>TRBJ1-1|.|TRBV7-8|TRBD1
CASSPTLGDRGKTEAFF
TGTGCCAGCAGCCCCACCCTCGGGGACAGGGGTAAAACTGAAGCTTTCTTT
>TRBJ2-1|many|TRBV28|.
CASRPPFREQFF
TGTGCCAGCAGACCACCCTTTCGGGAGCAGTTCTTC
>TRBJ2-1|few|TRBV28|.
CASSLGGQGNNEQFF
TGTGCCAGCAGTTTAGGGGGGCAGGGCAACAATGAGCAGTTCTTC
>TRBJ2-4|few|TRBV5-4|.
CASSLVYGGENIQYF
TGTGCCAGCAGCTTGGTTTACGGGGGAGAAAACATTCAGTACTTC
>TRBJ2-7|.|TRBV6-5|TRBD2
CASRSSGSHSYEQYF
TGTGCCAGCAGATCTAGCGGGAGCCACTCCTACGAGCAGTACTTC
>TRBJ2-5|few|TRBV5-1|.
CASSLEPVSETQYF
TGCGCCAGCAGCTTGGAGCCAGTATCGGAGACCCAGTACTTC
>TRBJ2-2|many|TRBV19|.
CASSILGRENTGELFF
TGTGCCAGTAGTATCTTGGGACGGGAGAACACCGGGGAGCTGTTTTTT
>TRBJ2-5|.|TRBV7-9|TRBD2
CASSYSGAGETQYF
TGTGCCAGCAGCTATAGCGGGGCAGGGGAGACCCAGTACTTC
>TRBJ2-7|.|TRBV6-5|TRBD1
CASSPATGVGYEQYF
TGTGCCAGCAGTCCAGCGACAGGGGTAGGCTACGAGCAGTACTTC
>TRBJ1-4|.|TRBV6-5|.
CASSSGNQEKLFF
TGTGCCAGCAGTTCCGGGAATCAGGAAAAACTGTTTTTT
>TRBJ1-1|few|TRBV11-2|.
CASSLERQGRTEAFF
TGTGCCAGCAGCTTAGAGCGCCAGGGGAGAACTGAAGCTTTCTTT
>TRBJ2-5|.|TRBV6-5|TRBD1
CASSSGQGVRETQYF
TGTGCCAGCAGTTCGGGACAGGGGGTGAGAGAGACCCAGTACTTC
>TRBJ2-5|.|TRBV7-2|.
CASSQDNEVETQYF
TGTGCCAGCAGCCAAGATAATGAAGTGGAGACCCAGTACTTC
>TRBJ2-7|.|TRBV30|TRBD2
CAWRGGTGSYEQYF
TGTGCCTGGAGGGGGGGGACTGGCTCCTACGAGCAGTACTTC
>TRBJ2-5|.|TRBV6-1|TRBD1
CASRQDRQQETQYF
TGTGCCAGCAGACAGGACAGGCAGCAAGAGACCCAGTACTTC
>TRBJ2-7|.|TRBV7-2|.
CASSLVSGALYEQYF
TGTGCCAGCAGCTTAGTATCGGGGGCCCTCTACGAGCAGTACTTC
>TRBJ2-4|few|TRBV5-1|.
CASSPNPRGAKNIQYF
TGCGCCAGCAGCCCCAATCCTAGGGGAGCCAAAAACATTCAGTACTTC
>TRBJ2-1|few|TRBV5-4|.
CASSLYSNNEQFF
TGTGCCAGCAGCTTGTACAGCAACAATGAGCAGTTCTTC
>TRBJ2-4|few|TRBV7-2|.
CASSSGAKNIQYF
TGTGCCAGCAGCTCAGGGGCCAAAAACATTCAGTACTTC
>TRBJ2-3|.|TRBV7-3|TRBD2
CASRVSGRAHDTQYF
TGTGCCAGCAGGGTGAGCGGGAGAGCCCACGATACGCAGTATTTT
>TRBJ2-3|.|TRBV7-2|.
CASSYASVGYTQYF
TGTGCCAGCAGCTATGCTAGCGTTGGTTATACGCAGTATTTT
>TRBJ1-3|.|TRBV6-6|.
CASRDSRTLGNTIYF
TGTGCCAGCAGGGACTCCCGAACCCTTGGAAACACCATATATTTT
>TRBJ2-7|.|TRBV9|.
CASSVARGDEQYF
TGTGCCAGCAGCGTAGCCAGGGGTGACGAGCAGTACTTC
>TRBJ2-1|few|TRBV15|.
CATSRDGGNEQFF
TGTGCCACCAGCAGAGATGGTGGCAATGAGCAGTTCTTC
>TRBJ1-5|.|TRBV5-1|.
CASSSSGDGQPQHF
TGCGCCAGCAGTTCGTCAGGGGATGGTCAGCCCCAGCATTTT
>TRBJ2-7|few|TRBV7-2|.
CASSSSGYEQYF
TGTGCCAGCAGCTCCTCGGGGTACGAGCAGTACTTC
>TRBJ2-2|few|TRBV5-5|TRBD1
CASSSAYPGQPNTGELFF
TGTGCCAGCAGCTCCGCGTATCCGGGACAGCCGAACACCGGGGAGCTGTTTTTT
>TRBJ2-2|few|TRBV11-2|.
CASSLVGAGELFF
TGTGCCAGCAGCTTAGTCGGGGCCGGGGAGCTGTTTTTT
>TRBJ2-7|.|TRBV7-3|.
CASSLVPISGAYEQYF
TGTGCCAGCAGCTTAGTCCCTATCTCGGGAGCGTACGAGCAGTACTTC